This TCR beta chain derives from a study of CD8 T cells in Susac syndrome. Reverse transcription of about 0.5 to 1 ug RNA used random hexamers. TCRdb used MiXCR to reprocess the immunoSEQ multiplex PCR reads, holding one entry per CDR3 protein. The table has approximately 120,000 distinct CDR3 sequences, over 85% seen once; the top ten hold less than 0.25%. The germline V gene has CDR1 SNHLY and CDR2 FYNNEI. V lost 4 bases, J lost 5 bases, and 6 bases stayed unmatched. This CDR3 is built from 15 residues. Study-level findings and limits: CD8+ clones in Susac expanded most in TEMRA cells and active patients.

This clonotype was observed a single time. Its antigen is still unknown. The receptor was derived from a human donor with Susac syndrome. This rearrangement joins TRBV2 to TRBJ1-5; TRBD1 aligns across 9 bases. Sequencing used CD8+ T cells from PBMCs. CDR3 in amino acids: CASSGQGVRDQPQHF. CDR3 DNA sequence: TGTGCCAGCAGTGGACAGGGGGTCCGGGATCAGCCCCAGCATTTT. The whole variable domain, filled in from reference TRBV2 and TRBJ1-5, reads EPEVTQTPSHQVTQMGQEVILRCVPISNHLYFYWYRQILGQKVEFLVSFYNNEISEKSEIFDDQFSVERPDGSNFTLKIRSTKLEDSAMYFCASSGQGVRDQPQHFGDGTRLSIL.